This TCR beta chain was captured in a study of blood T cell repertoires in COVID-19. Overall study: Acute-phase and convalescent COVID-19 samples originated in the United States, Italy and Spain. Nucleic acid was either cDNA or gDNA, and it came from T cells, B-cell-depleted T cells, or PBMCs.

Trimming removed 4 bases at V and 0 bases at J, with 10 bases between. CDR1 is SGHRS, CDR2 YFSETQ, per germline. The CDR3 runs to 14 residues. Per the original data handling: Counts of nucleated cells, estimated from reference gene primer amplification, were obtained. Profiling relied on immunoSEQ multiplex PCR, and the TCRdb table lists in-frame clones only, not all of them. Clonal size and the V and J genes are those of that table, whereas D and trimming came from the DNA. Among 250,000 to 350,000 clones listed, around 89% were seen once. The chain carries TRBV5-1 and TRBJ2-5, with D possibly TRBD1 on 6 matching bases. This TCR came from a woman aged 50 to 60 with COVID-19, enrolled during active disease. The sample comprised peripheral blood. This CDR3 is CASSIRQDQETQYF. CDR3 nucleotides: TGCGCCAGCAGCATCCGACAGGACCAAGAGACCCAGTACTTC.